This TCR beta chain comes out of a study of cytomegalovirus exposure and HLA in healthy donors. Comment on this clone: The antigen remains undetermined.

CDR3 size: 13 residues. The germline gives CDR1 SGHKS, CDR2 YYEKEE (reference sequence). Trimming removed 4 bases at V and 2 bases at J, with 9 bases between. Study outcomes and limitations: A later analysis linked 15,000 to 20,000 TCR beta sequences to HLA alleles at 0.05 false discovery rate. Reports credit the classifier with highly specific, highly sensitive diagnosis of cytomegalovirus status. Donors belonging to an Asian-associated ancestry cluster reportedly showed fewer N-insertions in productive TCRs than the roughly 670-donor mean, according to what a later analysis found.

It was with 60 Vbeta and 13 Jbeta primers that the PCR ran. Clones were sequenced by immunoSEQ multiplex PCR, and TCRdb holds only the in-frame ones, with some missing. The sample shows about 120,000 clones, more than 70% of them seen only once. This clonotype originated in a man between 50 and 59 years old in good health and CMV-seronegative. Specimen: PBMCs. The chain links TRBV5-5 to TRBJ1-2; D might be TRBD1 (5 bases). CDR3 amino acids: CASSLTENYGYTF. The CDR3 DNA sequence: TGTGCCAGCAGCCTGACAGAGAACTATGGCTACACCTTC. Supplemented by reference TRBV5-5 and TRBJ1-2, the full variable domain reads DAGVTQSPTHLIKTRGQQVTLRCSPISGHKSVSWYQQVLGQGPQFIFQYYEKEERGRGNFPDRFSARQFPNYSSELNVNALLLGDSALYLCASSLTENYGYTFGSGTRLTVV.